A selection of T cell receptor beta chains follows, all from one sample in a study of blood T cell repertoires in COVID-19. Some clones are missing from TCRdb's copy, which holds only in-frame ones; the method was immunoSEQ multiplex PCR. The table has 210,000 or so clones, about 84% seen once. The sequenced sample was PBMCs or T cells enriched from blood (not recorded which). The receptors were sampled from a man in his thirties or forties with acute COVID-19. Both conserved end residues are part of each CDR3. The D gene is left open where the match is weak. Rows give clone size only sometimes, using once, few, many, or a class for an expanded clone.

NA	TRBV4-1	once	TRBJ1-1	TGCGCCAGCAGCCGGACGGAGGGTATGAACACTGAAGCTTTCTTT	CASSRTEGMNTEAFF
TRBD1	TRBV19	NA	TRBJ1-1	TGTGCCAGTAGGACAGGGGACGTGGGCACTGAAGCTTTCTTT	CASRTGDVGTEAFF
TRBD1	TRBV7-9	NA	TRBJ2-1	TGTGCCAGCAGGAAGACAGGGGGGTTCTCCTACAATGAGCAGTTCTTC	CASRKTGGFSYNEQFF
TRBD1	TRBV5-4	NA	TRBJ2-4	TGTGCCAGCAGCCAAAACGAGGGGGCGAACATTCAGTACTTC	CASSQNEGANIQYF
TRBD2	TRBV2	NA	TRBJ2-1	TGTGCCAGCATCCAAGGACTAGCCGCCTACAATGAGCAGTTCTTC	CASIQGLAAYNEQFF
NA	TRBV27	NA	TRBJ1-2	TGTGCCAGCAGTTTTCGAGCGGTGAACTATGGCTACACCTTC	CASSFRAVNYGYTF
NA	TRBV29-1	NA	TRBJ2-1	TGCAGCGTTTTTCGACAGGCCAGGCAGTTCTTC	CSVFRQARQFF
TRBD1	TRBV30	NA	TRBJ1-1	TGTGCCTGGAGTAGTGTGACAGGGAGGACTGAAGCTTTCTTT	CAWSSVTGRTEAFF
NA	TRBV5-1	NA	TRBJ2-2	TGCGCCAGCAGCAAACAGGGCATCACCGGGGAGCTGTTTTTT	CASSKQGITGELFF
NA	TRBV4-1	NA	TRBJ1-2	TGCGCCAGCAGCCAAGATGCGGGTTTATGGTATGGCTACACCTTC	CASSQDAGLWYGYTF
TRBD2	TRBV5-1	once	TRBJ2-3	TGCGCCAGCAGCCCACTAGCGGGGGGCAAGGCGGATACGCAGTATTTT	CASSPLAGGKADTQYF
TRBD1	TRBV12-3/TRBV12-4	NA	TRBJ1-2	TGTGCCAGCAGGCCAGGACAGGGCTTTGGCTACACCTTC	CASRPGQGFGYTF
TRBD2	TRBV19	NA	TRBJ2-5	TGTGCCAGTAGTATAGGCGGGGGGGGTTGGTTGGAGACCCAGTACTTC	CASSIGGGGWLETQYF
TRBD1	TRBV5-6	NA	TRBJ2-1	TGTGCCAGCAGCGACACCGGGACAGGGTACTACAATGAGCAGTTCTTC	CASSDTGTGYYNEQFF
NA	TRBV29-1	NA	TRBJ1-1	TGCAGCGTTGAAGGAGAGATGGGAGCGAACACTGAAGCTTTCTTT	CSVEGEMGANTEAFF
NA	TRBV3-1/TRBV3-2	NA	TRBJ2-5	TGTGCCAGCAGCCAAGCCCCCAGGACTTACCAAGAGACCCAGTACTTC	CASSQAPRTYQETQYF
TRBD2	TRBV2	NA	TRBJ2-5	TGTGCCAGCATGGGGACTAGCGGAAAGACCCAGTACTTC	CASMGTSGKTQYF
NA	TRBV19	once	TRBJ1-6	TGTGCCAGTAGTGCCAGGCTGGTAATCTCCTATAATTCACCCCTCCACTTT	CASSARLVISYNSPLHF
NA	TRBV7-9	once	TRBJ1-4	TGTGCCAGCAGCCCGCGTGAAAAACTGTTTTTT	CASSPREKLFF
TRBD2	TRBV9	NA	TRBJ2-1	TGTGCCAGCAGCGTACGGGCTGCGGGGGGGGGTGAGCAGTTCTTC	CASSVRAAGGGEQFF
NA	TRBV3-1/TRBV3-2	NA	TRBJ1-2	TGTGCCAGCAGCCAAGGGAGTGGCTACACCTTC	CASSQGSGYTF
TRBD2	TRBV27	once	TRBJ2-3	TGTGCCAGCAGTTTAGATCTCGGGGGGGCCCCAGATACGCAGTATTTT	CASSLDLGGAPDTQYF
NA	TRBV7-2	NA	TRBJ2-2	TGTGCCAGCAGCCCCCGGGAGACTAGCACCGGGGAGCTGTTTTTT	CASSPRETSTGELFF
TRBD1	TRBV28	NA	TRBJ1-1	TGTGCCAGCTCGGGACAGGGGCTGAGCACTGAAGCTTTCTTT	CASSGQGLSTEAFF
NA	TRBV27	NA	TRBJ1-2	TGTGCCAGCAGTGCCCAGCGGAACTATGGCTACACCTTC	CASSAQRNYGYTF
NA	TRBV6-1	NA	TRBJ1-6	TGTGCCAGCAGTGTATTACGGGATCTATATAATTCACCCCTCCACTTT	CASSVLRDLYNSPLHF
NA	TRBV6-5	NA	TRBJ1-1	TGTGCCAGCACCCCGGGGACAATGAACACTGAAGCTTTCTTT	CASTPGTMNTEAFF
NA	TRBV7-3	NA	TRBJ1-1	TGTGCCAGCAGCCCGGGATCCCAGAACACTGAAGCTTTCTTT	CASSPGSQNTEAFF
TRBD2	TRBV11-2	NA	TRBJ2-2	TGTGCCAGCAGCCCTGGGGGGGGAGCCGGGGAGCTGTTTTTT	CASSPGGGAGELFF
NA	TRBV5-1	NA	TRBJ2-1	TGCGCCAGCAGCTTGGGAGGCCGAAGCTCCTACAATGAGCAGTTCTTC	CASSLGGRSSYNEQFF
TRBD1	TRBV4-1	NA	TRBJ1-6	TGCGCCAGCAGCCAAGGGGCAGGGACAGGGAATTCACCCCTCCACTTT	CASSQGAGTGNSPLHF
NA	TRBV27	NA	TRBJ1-6	TGTGCCAGCAGCCTAATCCTTGGTTCACCCCTCCACTTT	CASSLILGSPLHF
NA	TRBV29-1	NA	TRBJ2-2	TGCAGCGTACGAAGGTGGAACACAGGGTCGGACGGGGAGCTGTTTTTT	CSVRRWNTGSDGELFF
NA	TRBV6-1	NA	TRBJ1-6	TGTGCCAGCAGTGATCCCACCTGGGGGGGTCCGAGCTCCTATAATTCACCCCTCCACTTT	CASSDPTWGGPSSYNSPLHF
NA	TRBV6-5	NA	TRBJ1-5	TGTGCCAGCAGTTACTCGTTTATACAGCCCCAGCATTTT	CASSYSFIQPQHF
NA	TRBV25-1	NA	TRBJ1-2	TGTGCCAGCAGTGAACCCGGACGGGGCTATGGCTACACCTTC	CASSEPGRGYGYTF
TRBD1	TRBV27	NA	TRBJ2-7	TGTGCCAGCAGTCTAATGGGACAGGGAAGCGGCACCAGCTCCTACGAGCAGTACTTC	CASSLMGQGSGTSSYEQYF
NA	TRBV30	NA	TRBJ1-1	TGTGCCTGGAGTGACGGGGGTTCCACTGAAGCTTTCTTT	CAWSDGGSTEAFF
NA	TRBV9	once	TRBJ2-1	TGTGCCAGCAGCGTATCCGCAGGCTACAATGAGCAGTTCTTC	CASSVSAGYNEQFF
NA	TRBV30	NA	TRBJ1-1	TGTGCCTGGAGGAACCGGGACGGCGCGGGGGGGGCTTTCTTT	CAWRNRDGAGGAFF
TRBD1	TRBV19	NA	TRBJ2-7	TGTGCCAGTAGTGAAACAGGGGGCAACTACGAGCAGTACTTC	CASSETGGNYEQYF
NA	TRBV4-1	NA	TRBJ2-1	TGCGCCAGCAGCCAAGATGTCGCTAGCCCCTACAATGAGCAGTTCTTC	CASSQDVASPYNEQFF
TRBD1	TRBV30	few	TRBJ1-6	TGTGCCTGCCCAGGCACAGGACAGGGCTCACCCCTCCACTTT	CACPGTGQGSPLHF
NA	TRBV6-2/TRBV6-3	once	TRBJ2-3	TGTGCCAGCAGTCTAGGCCTCGGTAGCTGGACAGATACGCAGTATTTT	CASSLGLGSWTDTQYF
TRBD1	TRBV28	NA	TRBJ1-2	TGTGCCAGCAGTTTGCCTACATTGGGGGGACAGTCTAGTCGTTTCTATGGCTACACCTTC	CASSLPTLGGQSSRFYGYTF
NA	TRBV25-1	NA	TRBJ1-1	TGTGCCAGCAGTGAATCCGAGACACCGAACACTGAAGCTTTCTTT	CASSESETPNTEAFF
NA	TRBV27	NA	TRBJ1-1	TGTGCCAGCAGCCACAATACAGGGATTTTCGCTGAAGCTTTCTTT	CASSHNTGIFAEAFF
TRBD1	TRBV10-3	NA	TRBJ1-2	TGTGCCATCAGTGTTGACAGGGGGTCTAACTATGGCTACACCTTC	CAISVDRGSNYGYTF
NA	TRBV27	NA	TRBJ1-5	TGTGCCAGCAGCGAACGGCAGGGTGGTCAGCCCCAGCATTTT	CASSERQGGQPQHF
TRBD1	TRBV6-6	once	TRBJ1-1	TGTGCCAGCAGTATACGACAGGGGCTGTCGAGCACTGAAGCTTTCTTT	CASSIRQGLSSTEAFF
NA	TRBV3-1/TRBV3-2	NA	TRBJ1-3	TGTGCCAGCAGCCAAGTTCGGACGTCGGGATCCATATATTTT	CASSQVRTSGSIYF
NA	TRBV5-1	NA	TRBJ1-1	TGCGCCAGCAGCCCGCAACCTGACAGGGAAGCTTTCTTT	CASSPQPDREAFF